Below, one T cell receptor (beta chain) is given with its context. The protocol was immunoSEQ multiplex PCR, while the TCRdb copy is restricted to in-frame clones and leaves out a portion. The table has 350,000 to 450,000 clones, 85% seen once. The source of the sample is a study of blood T cell repertoires in COVID-19. Turning to the study itself: Both acute and convalescent COVID-19 samples were obtained from the United States, Italy and Spain.

This CDR3 contains 12 residues. CDR1 is PRHDT, CDR2 FYEKMQ, per germline (reference sequence). Trimming removed 5 bases at V and 4 bases at J, with 6 bases between. Specimen: peripheral blood. The clonotype originates from a young woman with acute or convalescent COVID-19. This chain connects TRBV13 to TRBJ1-3; D remains ambiguous. As DNA, the CDR3 is TGTGCCAGCAGCCTTTCCGGAAACACCATATATTTT. It yields the protein CASSLSGNTIYF.